Presented here are 18 T cell receptor beta chains from one specimen sequenced in a study of blood T cells in healthy people across ages. Sample-barcoded 5' priming and a J-beta primer mix drove a second PCR of about 7 to 12 cycles. TCRdb re-called the 5' RACE reads through MiXCR, storing one row per CDR3 protein. The table has some 670,000 distinct CDR3 sequences, roughly half seen once; the top ten hold approximately 13%. Sequences were obtained from blood. The receptor set was obtained from a woman of 80 years or more in good health.

This clonotype was found many times. The genes are TRBV20-1 and TRBJ2-7; maybe TRBD1 (5 bases). CDR1 and CDR2 (germline): DFQATT, SNEGSKA (reference sequence). V lost 1 base and J lost 4, with 14 bases in between. The CDR3 has 14 amino acids. The CDR3: CSARATWGLYEQYF. DNA for the CDR3: TGCAGTGCTAGAGCGACGTGGGGCTTGTACGAGCAGTACTTC.

The rearrangement uses TRBV2 and TRBJ2-7; no clear D gene. Germline V gene sequence: CDR1 SNHLY, CDR2 FYNNEI. The length of the CDR3 is 15 residues. Trimming removed 7 bases at V and 7 bases at J, with 23 bases between. CDR3 in DNA: TGTGCCAGCAACCCAGTGGGAAGCTCCTACAATGAGCAGTACTTC. This codes for CASNPVGSSYNEQYF.

CDR3 bases: TGCGCCAGCAGCTTGGCCATCGGGGCCACAGATACGCAGTATTTT. As protein: CASSLAIGATDTQYF. The rearrangement uses TRBV5-1 and TRBJ2-3, with D perhaps matching TRBD1 or TRBD2 (5 bases each). This CDR3 region has 15 residues. CDR1 SGHRS and CDR2 YFSETQ come from the germline V gene. The V and J ends lost 0 bases and 2 bases respectively, with 10 bases between them.

The chain couples TRBV4-2 to TRBJ1-1; possibly TRBD1 for D (6 bases). CDR1 is LGHNA, CDR2 YNFKEQ, per germline. The CDR3 totals 15 residues. V lost 1 base and J 3 bases, leaving 12 bases between the germline ends. The CDR3 region has the DNA TGTGCCAGCAGCCAAGGGGACATGGAGTACACTGAAGCTTTCTTT. Translation: CASSQGDMEYTEAFF.

On this clonotype itself: Given a far larger clone just one base away, this is likely a sequencing read error. The chain links TRBV7-9 to TRBJ2-4, with D unclear. The J call is doubtful: the DNA matches TRBJ2-7 better. Germline values: CDR1 SEHNR, CDR2 FQNEAQ (reference sequence). There are 12 residues in the CDR3. Here the CDR3 reads CSSSSLSYEQYF. Here the CDR3 DNA reads TGTTCCAGCAGCTCCCTTTCCTACGAGCAGTACTTC.

This clonotype has more than one count but fewer than ten. The chain employs TRBV2 and TRBJ2-3, with 8 bases identical to TRBD2. Germline V CDR1 and CDR2: SNHLY, FYNNEI. The CDR3 runs to 12 residues. The CDR3 region has the DNA TGTGCTAACGCGGGACTAGCAGATACGCAGTATTTT. Its translation is CANAGLADTQYF. Full variable domain (rest looked up from reference TRBV2 and TRBJ2-3): EPEVTQTPSHQVTQMGQEVILRCVPISNHLYFYWYRQILGQKVEFLVSFYNNEISEKSEIFDDQFSVERPDGSNFTLKIRSTKLEDSAMYFCANAGLADTQYFGPGTRLTVL.

J is TRBJ1-2 and V is TRBV7-3; 9 bases align to TRBD1. The V gene end was trimmed by 5 bases and the J gene end by 7 bases; junction bases not matched to a gene: 8. This CDR3 contains 14 residues. Per germline, CDR1 SGHTA and CDR2 FQGTGA. The CDR3 region has the DNA TGTGCCAGCAGCCCAGGGACAGGGCTGCCTGGCTACACCTTC. Translated: CASSPGTGLPGYTF.

The chain combines TRBV5-1 with TRBJ2-5; D is tentatively TRBD1 or TRBD2 (5 bases each). The germline gives CDR1 SGHRS, CDR2 YFSETQ. V lost 3 bases and J lost 4, with 22 bases in between. The CDR3 runs 17 residues. CDR3: CASSSPGPAIPPETQYF. The DNA for the CDR3 is TGCGCCAGCAGCTCGCCGGGGCCTGCGATCCCCCCAGAGACCCAGTACTTC. Drawing the rest from reference TRBV5-1 and TRBJ2-5, the complete variable domain is KAGVTQTPRYLIKTRGQQVTLSCSPISGHRSVSWYQQTPGQGLQFLFEYFSETQRNKGNFPGRFSGRQFSNSRSEMNVSTLELGDSALYLCASSSPGPAIPPETQYFGPGTRLLVL.

This chain connects TRBV5-1 to TRBJ2-6; tentatively, D is TRBD1 (6 bases). The V end was cut by 0 bases, the J end by 0 bases, with 13 bases between. CDR1 and CDR2 (germline): SGHRS, YFSETQ. This CDR3 spans 18 amino acids. The CDR3 spells CASSLVETGSSGANVLTF. For the CDR3, the DNA is TGCGCCAGCAGCTTGGTGGAGACAGGTAGCTCTGGGGCCAACGTCCTGACTTTC.

This chain uses TRBV20-1 with TRBJ2-3; D gene uncertain. The CDR3 is 13 residues long. Germline V lookup: CDR1 DFQATT, CDR2 SNEGSKA (reference sequence). V dropped 5 bases and J dropped 1 base, with 10 bases sitting between them. The CDR3 nucleotides read TGCAGTGCTGGGAAAGGAGGCACAGATACGCAGTATTTT. Translated: CSAGKGGTDTQYF.

This chain connects TRBV12-3 or TRBV12-4 to TRBJ2-7; TRBD1 aligns across 7 bases. The ends lost 6 bases at V and 1 base at J; junction bases unmatched: 3. The CDR3 loop spans 13 amino acids. The CDR3 coding sequence is TGTGCCAGCAGCTGGGGACAGTCCTACGAGCAGTACTTC. Translation gives CASSWGQSYEQYF.

The V call is TRBV4-3, the J call TRBJ2-1, with D tentatively TRBD2 (5 bases). Looked up from germline, CDR1 is LGHNA and CDR2 is YSLEER. V was pared by 0 bases and J by 4 bases, with 13 bases between. The CDR3 extends over 16 amino acids. CDR3 in DNA: TGCGCCAGCAGCCAAGAAGTACGAGCGGAGTACAATGAGCAGTTCTTC. This gives the protein CASSQEVRAEYNEQFF.

V is TRBV30 and J is TRBJ2-3, with no clear D. Germline V CDR1 and CDR2: GTSNPN, SVGIG (reference sequence). V was trimmed by 0 bases and J by 6 bases, leaving 7 bases between them. This CDR3 region has 12 residues. The CDR3 DNA reads as TGTGCCTGGAGTGTATCCCGGGATACGCAGTATTTT. Residues: CAWSVSRDTQYF.

The chain joins TRBV20-1 to TRBJ2-2; 7 nucleotides align to TRBD1. The germline V gene encodes CDR1 DFQATT and CDR2 SNEGSKA (reference sequence). The CDR3 is 15 amino acids. Unmatched junction bases numbered 6, after V lost 1 base and J lost 4 bases. The DNA of the CDR3 is TGCAGTGCTAGAGGAGGGGGCGGCCCCACCGGGGAGCTGTTTTTT. Its protein product is CSARGGGGPTGELFF.

J is TRBJ2-5 and V is TRBV18; possibly TRBD1 or TRBD2 for D (5 bases each). Germline V gene lookup returns CDR1 KGHSH and CDR2 LQKENI. CDR3 length: 15 amino acids. V was cut by 0 bases and J by 2 bases, with 10 bases left in between. CDR3 sequence: CASSPPGTPQETQYF. The CDR3 bases are TGTGCCAGCTCACCACCCGGGACCCCACAAGAGACCCAGTACTTC.

The V call is TRBV7-2, the J call TRBJ2-7; 7 bases are shared with TRBD1. Germline assignment: CDR1 SGHTA and CDR2 FQGNSA. The CDR3 consists of 13 residues. Trimming removed 6 bases from V and 3 bases from J; junction bases left unmatched: 5. The CDR3 sequence: CASRLGQVYEQYF. The DNA for the CDR3 is TGTGCCAGCAGACTAGGACAGGTCTACGAGCAGTACTTC. The full variable domain, with the rest looked up from reference TRBV7-2 and TRBJ2-7, is GAGVSQSPSNKVTEKGKDVELRCDPISGHTALYWYRQSLGQGLEFLIYFQGNSAPDKSGLPSDRFSAERTGGSVSTLTIQRTQQEDSAVYLCASRLGQVYEQYFGPGTRLTVT.

The rearrangement uses TRBV6-6 and TRBJ2-1, with 8 positions matching TRBD1. Germline trimming cut 5 bases from V and 6 bases from J; bases unmatched to any gene: 15. The CDR3 consists of 17 residues. The V gene's germline CDR1 is MNHNY and CDR2 SVGAGI (reference sequence). Here the CDR3 reads CASSPPRDRSPSNEQFF. In DNA, the CDR3 is TGTGCCAGCAGTCCTCCCCGGGACAGGTCACCAAGCAATGAGCAGTTCTTC.

The table lists this clonotype with a few counts. The rearrangement links TRBV28 to TRBJ1-1; 7 nucleotides agree with TRBD1. With V trimmed by 4 bases and J by 5 bases, 7 bases remained unmatched. CDR1 is MDHEN and CDR2 is SYDVKM in the germline V gene. The CDR3 is 14 residues long. The DNA for the CDR3 is TGTGCCAGCAGTTCAACAGGGGAGGTTACTGAAGCTTTCTTT. It translates to CASSSTGEVTEAFF.